Listed below are T cell receptor beta chains from one sample, sequenced in a study of T cells in Graves' hyperthyroidism and ophthalmopathy. One entry per CDR3 protein results from TCRdb running MiXCR on the multiplex PCR reads. This sample has fewer than 400,000 distinct CDR3 sequences, with approximately 15% found just once. The sample was blood. These receptors all stem from a woman between 18 and 29 years old with Graves' hyperthyroidism that later progressed to Graves' ophthalmopathy. Each CDR3 is given with its conserved first and last residue. The order of the fields is V gene, D gene, J gene, clone size, CDR3 protein, CDR3 DNA. A D gene is named only where the DNA matches it firmly. Size values are once, few and many counts, or a class for expanded clones, and some rows have none.

TRBV5-1	TRBD2	TRBJ2-2	few	CASSRPPSGYTGELFF	TGCGCCAGCAGCCGACCCCCTAGCGGTTACACCGGGGAGCTGTTTTTT
TRBV10-3	TRBD2	TRBJ2-1	.	CAISVTSGAQNEQFF	TGTGCCATCAGCGTGACTAGCGGGGCCCAAAATGAGCAGTTCTTC
TRBV20-1	TRBD1	TRBJ2-1	.	CSARQGARSYIEQFF	TGCAGTGCGAGACAGGGGGCGCGGTCCTACATTGAGCAGTTCTTC
TRBV12-3/TRBV12-4	.	TRBJ2-1	many	CASSQQVYNEQFF	TGTGCCAGCAGTCAACAGGTGTACAATGAGCAGTTCTTC
TRBV18	.	TRBJ2-1	few	CASSPPGGQSEQFF	TGTGCCAGCTCACCACCGGGGGGACAATCTGAGCAGTTCTTC
TRBV4-2	TRBD1	TRBJ2-7	.	CASSHDTGTGLREQYF	TGTGCCAGCAGCCACGATACCGGGACAGGCCTACGTGAGCAGTACTTC
TRBV25-1	.	TRBJ2-1	.	CASSEPGSYEQFF	TGTGCCAGCAGTGAGCCCGGGTCGTATGAGCAGTTCTTC
TRBV15	TRBD2	TRBJ2-1	many	CATSRDTTSGRGNEQFF	TGTGCCACCAGCAGAGATACGACTAGCGGGAGAGGCAATGAGCAGTTCTTC
TRBV30	TRBD2	TRBJ2-7	many	CAWGLAGATQQYF	TGTGCCTGGGGACTAGCGGGAGCAACGCAGCAGTACTTC
TRBV5-6	.	TRBJ2-1	few	CASSLPQGNNEQFF	TGTGCCAGCAGCCTCCCTCAGGGGAACAATGAGCAGTTCTTC
TRBV28	TRBD2	TRBJ2-3	few	CGTSGGTDTQYF	TGTGGGACTAGCGGGGGCACAGATACGCAGTATTTT
TRBV6-1	.	TRBJ2-5	many	CASSYSKSRVGETQYF	TGTGCCAGCAGTTATTCCAAATCCAGGGTAGGGGAGACCCAGTACTTC
TRBV5-1	TRBD2	TRBJ2-5	.	CASSLGLAGVEQETQYF	TGCGCCAGCAGCTTAGGACTAGCGGGAGTTGAGCAAGAGACCCAGTACTTC
TRBV10-3	.	TRBJ2-7	many	CALRREENSYEQYF	TGTGCCCTCCGGCGAGAGGAAAATTCCTACGAGCAGTACTTC
TRBV11-2	.	TRBJ2-2	.	CASSLAHLTGELFF	TGTGCCAGCAGCTTAGCACACCTCACCGGGGAGCTGTTTTTT
TRBV20-1	TRBD2	TRBJ2-7	few	CSAPSGSYEQYF	TGCAGTGCTCCTAGCGGGAGCTACGAGCAGTACTTC
TRBV20-1	TRBD2	TRBJ2-7	few	CSAHPITSGSVHEQYF	TGCAGTGCTCACCCGATTACTAGCGGGAGTGTTCACGAGCAGTACTTC
TRBV28	.	TRBJ2-7	many	CASSLYGGLTYEQYF	TGTGCCAGCAGTTTATATGGGGGACTTACTTACGAGCAGTACTTC
TRBV7-3	TRBD2	TRBJ2-7	many	CASSFSGTKVYEQYF	TGTGCCAGCAGCTTTTCCGGGACTAAAGTATACGAGCAGTACTTC
TRBV5-1	TRBD1	TRBJ1-4	many	CASSPLGQFNEKLFF	TGCGCCAGCAGCCCGTTGGGACAGTTTAATGAAAAACTGTTTTTT
TRBV28	.	TRBJ1-1	many	CASSPRTADEAFF	TGTGCCAGCAGTCCCCGGACAGCCGATGAAGCTTTCTTT
TRBV5-1	.	TRBJ2-2	many	CASSLGTQNTGELFF	TGCGCCAGCAGCTTAGGGACCCAGAACACCGGGGAGCTGTTTTTT
TRBV3-1	.	TRBJ2-7	.	CASKAGGLSSYEQYF	TGTGCCAGCAAGGCCGGTGGATTAAGCTCCTACGAGCAGTACTTC
TRBV6-1	.	TRBJ1-5	.	CASSPGQLSNQPQHF	TGTGCCAGCAGTCCGGGACAACTTAGCAATCAGCCCCAGCATTTT
TRBV3-1	.	TRBJ2-7	many	CASRGDTSPYEQYF	TGTGCCAGCAGAGGGGACACCTCCCCCTACGAGCAGTACTTC
TRBV5-1	.	TRBJ2-1	many	CASSSDPLGNNEQFF	TGCGCCAGCAGCTCGGACCCCTTAGGAAACAATGAGCAGTTCTTC
TRBV5-1	TRBD2	TRBJ2-3	few	CASSLRLAESTDTQYF	TGCGCCAGCAGCTTGCGCCTAGCGGAAAGCACAGATACGCAGTATTTT
TRBV5-1	TRBD1	TRBJ2-7	many	CASSLEGTDLGEQYF	TGCGCCAGCAGCTTGGAAGGGACAGATCTGGGCGAGCAGTACTTC
TRBV11-3	TRBD2	TRBJ2-1	many	CASSLTSGNNEQFF	TGTGCCAGCAGCTTAACTAGCGGGAACAATGAGCAGTTCTTC
TRBV28	TRBD2	TRBJ2-7	many	CASSLGGRAHEQYF	TGTGCCAGCAGTTTGGGCGGGAGGGCCCACGAGCAGTACTTC
TRBV9	.	TRBJ2-5	.	CASSVATGRETQYF	TGTGCCAGCAGCGTAGCGACAGGTCGAGAGACCCAGTACTTC
TRBV7-2	.	TRBJ2-2	many	CASSLHPPGLNTGELFF	TGTGCCAGCAGCTTACACCCACCGGGACTCAACACCGGGGAGCTGTTTTTT
TRBV18	.	TRBJ2-2	.	CASSGLRGLNTGELSF	TGTGCCAGCTCAGGACTCAGGGGACTGAACACCGGGGAGCTGTCTTTT
TRBV28	.	TRBJ2-1	.	CASSPILTHGVRFF	TGTGCCAGCAGTCCAATACTTACCCACGGTGTGCGGTTCTTC
TRBV5-6	.	TRBJ2-2	few	CASSLYFYPGELFF	TGTGCCAGCAGCTTGTATTTCTACCCCGGGGAGCTGTTTTTT
TRBV7-9	TRBD1	TRBJ2-6	.	CASSLNRGYGANVLTF	TGTGCCAGCAGCTTAAACAGGGGCTATGGGGCCAACGTCCTGACTTTC
TRBV6-1	.	TRBJ2-1	.	CASGVASNFWKSEQFF	TGTGCCAGCGGTGTGGCTAGTAATTTTTGGAAGAGTGAGCAGTTCTTC
TRBV20-1	.	TRBJ2-3	many	CSASPSTDTQYF	TGCAGTGCTAGTCCTAGCACAGATACGCAGTATTTT
TRBV20-1	.	TRBJ2-1	few	CSASIPDINSYEQFF	TGCAGTGCTAGTATTCCGGACATAAACTCCTACGAGCAGTTCTTC
TRBV18	.	TRBJ2-1	many	CASSPRTDNEQFF	TGTGCCAGCTCACCAAGAACAGACAATGAGCAGTTCTTC
TRBV5-1	TRBD2	TRBJ2-1	many	CASSHSGTSGLYNEQFF	TGCGCCAGCAGCCACTCCGGGACTAGCGGGCTCTACAATGAGCAGTTCTTC
TRBV30	TRBD1	TRBJ1-2	many	CAWSPETGSGNYGYTF	TGTGCCTGGAGTCCCGAGACAGGGTCAGGCAACTATGGCTACACCTTC
TRBV30	TRBD1	TRBJ1-5	.	CAWTRQGDNQPQHF	TGTGCCTGGACGCGCCAGGGGGACAATCAGCCCCAGCATTTT
TRBV11-1	.	TRBJ2-3	many	CASSPRGGGTDTQYF	TGTGCCAGCAGCCCAAGGGGAGGTGGGACAGATACGCAGTATTTT
TRBV7-9	.	TRBJ2-7	many	CASSLATAGPYEQYF	TGTGCCAGCAGCTTAGCTACGGCAGGACCATACGAGCAGTACTTC
TRBV7-8	.	TRBJ1-5	many	CASSLYKEGQPQHF	TGTGCCAGCAGCTTATATAAAGAGGGTCAGCCCCAGCATTTT
TRBV5-1	TRBD2	TRBJ2-7	many	CASSSQRDGSYEQYF	TGCGCCAGCAGCTCCCAGCGGGACGGCTCCTACGAGCAGTACTTC
TRBV18	.	TRBJ2-7	few	CASSTQGLDEQYF	TGTGCCAGCTCAACACAGGGTCTCGACGAGCAGTACTTC